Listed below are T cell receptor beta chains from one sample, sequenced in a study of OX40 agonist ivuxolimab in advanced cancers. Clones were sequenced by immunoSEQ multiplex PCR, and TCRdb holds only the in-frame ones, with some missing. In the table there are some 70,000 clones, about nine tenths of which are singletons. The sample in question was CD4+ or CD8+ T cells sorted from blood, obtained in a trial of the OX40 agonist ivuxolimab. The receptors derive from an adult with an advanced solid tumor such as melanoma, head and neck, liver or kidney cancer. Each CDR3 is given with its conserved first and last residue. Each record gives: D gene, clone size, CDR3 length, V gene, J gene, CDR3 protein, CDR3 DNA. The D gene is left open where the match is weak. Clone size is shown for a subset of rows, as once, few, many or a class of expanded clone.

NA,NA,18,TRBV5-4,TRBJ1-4,CASSFGYRASATNEKLFF,TGTGCCAGCAGCTTCGGCTACCGCGCTAGTGCAACTAATGAAAAACTGTTTTTT
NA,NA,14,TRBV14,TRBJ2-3,CASSQAGATDTQYF,TGTGCCAGCAGCCAAGCAGGTGCCACAGATACGCAGTATTTT
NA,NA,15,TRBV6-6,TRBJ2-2,CASSYQTITTGELFF,TGTGCCAGCAGTTACCAAACAATAACCACCGGGGAGCTGTTTTTT
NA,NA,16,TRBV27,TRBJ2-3,CASSLFGRGSADTQYF,TGTGCCAGCAGTTTATTTGGCAGGGGTAGCGCAGATACGCAGTATTTT
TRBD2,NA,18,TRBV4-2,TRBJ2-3,CASSRKSGRGSSTDTQYF,TGTGCCAGCAGCCGAAAGAGCGGGAGGGGATCTAGCACAGATACGCAGTATTTT
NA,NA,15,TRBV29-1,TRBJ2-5,CSVGSSSGLQETQYF,TGCAGCGTTGGCTCCAGCTCGGGACTCCAAGAGACCCAGTACTTC
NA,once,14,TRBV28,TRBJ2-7,CASSGSRGVGEQYF,TGTGCCAGCAGTGGAAGCAGGGGAGTAGGAGAGCAGTACTTC
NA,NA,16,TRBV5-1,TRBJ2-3,CASSSLQGGTWDTQYF,TGCGCCAGCAGCTCTTTACAGGGGGGGACTTGGGATACGCAGTATTTT
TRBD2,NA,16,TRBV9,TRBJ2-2,CASSPNSGGAGGELFF,TGTGCCAGCAGCCCGAACAGCGGGGGGGCTGGCGGGGAGCTGTTTTTT
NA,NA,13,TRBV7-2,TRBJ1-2,CASSFGRGFGYTF,TGTGCCAGCAGCTTCGGGCGCGGATTTGGCTACACCTTC
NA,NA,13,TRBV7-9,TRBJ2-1,CASSLIVDNEQFF,TGTGCCAGCAGCTTAATTGTGGACAATGAGCAGTTCTTC